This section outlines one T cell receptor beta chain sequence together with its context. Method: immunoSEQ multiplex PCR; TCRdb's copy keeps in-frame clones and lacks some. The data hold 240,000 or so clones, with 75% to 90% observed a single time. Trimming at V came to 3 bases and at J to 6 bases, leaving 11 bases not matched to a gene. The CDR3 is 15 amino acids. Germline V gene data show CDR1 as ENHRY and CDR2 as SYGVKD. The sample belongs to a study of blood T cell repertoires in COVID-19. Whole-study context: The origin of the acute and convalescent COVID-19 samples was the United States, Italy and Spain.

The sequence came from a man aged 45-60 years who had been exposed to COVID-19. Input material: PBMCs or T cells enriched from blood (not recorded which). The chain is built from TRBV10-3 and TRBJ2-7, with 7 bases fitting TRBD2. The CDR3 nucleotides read TGTGCCATCAGTGACTGGGGGAGGGGCTTACCCGAGCAGTACTTC. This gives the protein CAISDWGRGLPEQYF.